Only a few counts were recorded for the clone carrying this T cell receptor (beta chain). What it binds is unknown. Any patient presenting with uncontrolled infection, other autoimmune disease, pregnancy or lactation was left out. The study based diagnoses on clinical symptoms, serum thyroxine and TRAb, thyroid ultrasound and orbital computed tomography. V lost 7 bases to trimming and J lost 12 bases, with 25 bases between them. CDR3 size: 15 residues. Germline V lookup: CDR1 MDHEN, CDR2 SYDVKM. This entry is derived from a study of T cells in Graves' hyperthyroidism and ophthalmopathy. Study-level results: Most thyroid clonotypes with frequency above 0.001 were detected in blood.

Amplification of TCR beta CDR3 regions used RNA as the template. HTBI primers were employed in a first-round RT-PCR of the TCR CDR3. MiXCR, applied by TCRdb to the multiplex PCR reads, yields one record per CDR3 protein. The data show a few hundred thousand distinct CDR3 sequences, roughly 18% seen once. The receptor's source is a man aged 50-60 years with Graves' ophthalmopathy. This sequence joins TRBV28 and TRBJ2-1; D assignment may be TRBD1 or TRBD2 (5 bases each). The specimen sequenced was blood. CDR3 loop: CASIQLGTLSQGQFF. As DNA, the CDR3 is TGTGCCAGCATTCAACTCGGGACCCTTAGTCAAGGGCAGTTCTTC.